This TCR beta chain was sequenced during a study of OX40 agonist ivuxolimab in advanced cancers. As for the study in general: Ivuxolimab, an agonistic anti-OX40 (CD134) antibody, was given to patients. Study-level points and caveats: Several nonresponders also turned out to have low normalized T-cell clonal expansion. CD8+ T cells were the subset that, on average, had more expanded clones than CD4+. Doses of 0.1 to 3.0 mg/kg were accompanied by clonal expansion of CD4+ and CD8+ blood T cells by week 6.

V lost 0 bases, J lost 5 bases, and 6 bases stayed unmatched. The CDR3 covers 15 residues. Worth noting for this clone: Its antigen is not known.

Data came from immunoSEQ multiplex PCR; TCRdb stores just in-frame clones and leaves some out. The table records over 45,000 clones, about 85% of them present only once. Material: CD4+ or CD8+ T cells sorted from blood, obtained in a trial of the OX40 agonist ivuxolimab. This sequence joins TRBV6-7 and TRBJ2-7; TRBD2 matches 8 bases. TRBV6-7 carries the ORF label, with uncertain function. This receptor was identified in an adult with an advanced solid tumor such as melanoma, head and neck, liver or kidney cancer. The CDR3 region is CASSYSRGLVDEQYF. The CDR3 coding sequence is TGTGCCAGCAGTTACTCGAGGGGACTAGTCGACGAGCAGTACTTC.